One sample yielded the 3 T cell receptor beta chains listed below, sequenced in a study of early T cells in non-severe SARS-CoV-2 infection. TCRdb reprocessed the 5' RACE reads with MiXCR, giving one entry per CDR3 protein. This sample has about 60,000 distinct CDR3 sequences; around 9.3% occur once, and the top ten carry 17%. The sequenced sample was whole blood. The receptor source for this set is an adult who was a healthcare worker with PCR-confirmed SARS-CoV-2 infection or an uninfected control (not recorded which).

Points on this clonotype: A read error may be the cause here, since a much bigger clone is one base away. This chain links TRBV28 with TRBJ2-7, with TRBD1 matching 8 bases. Germline V lookup: CDR1 MDHEN, CDR2 SYDVKM. The CDR3 covers 15 residues. CDR3 coding DNA: TGTGTCAGCAGTTCTCCGGGGACAGGCTACTACGAGCAGTACTTC. Translated: CVSSSPGTGYYEQYF.

In this sample, this clonotype turned up a few times. The chain has TRBV11-1 and TRBJ2-1; 8 bases line up with TRBD2. CDR1 is SGHAT and CDR2 is FQDESV in the germline V gene (reference sequence). This CDR3 region has 16 residues. Unmatched junction bases numbered 10, after V lost 4 bases and J lost 5 bases. The CDR3 loop is CASSSPRIAGHNEQFF. The CDR3 DNA reads as TGTGCCAGCAGCTCACCTAGAATAGCGGGACACAATGAGCAGTTCTTC.

This clonotype was detected only a few times. V usage is TRBV10-3 and J usage is TRBJ2-5; possible D gene TRBD2, 5 bases. Germline values: CDR1 ENHRY, CDR2 SYGVKD. The CDR3 totals 12 residues. Trimming took 5 bases from V and 5 from J, leaving 9 bases between them. Written as DNA, the CDR3 is TGTGCCATCAGTACCACGGGGGAGACCCAGTACTTC. It codes for CAISTTGETQYF.